This T cell receptor beta chain derives from a study of T cell responses to AZD1222 COVID-19 vaccine. This clone was detected only once. Its antigen remains unknown. General observations from the study: Spike-wide vaccine-associated CD4 TCRs dominated at 160-218 and 743-854.

Germline CDR1 and CDR2: SGHTA and FQGNSA. The CDR3 runs to 16 residues. V dropped 5 bases and J dropped 4; count of bases not matched to a gene: 5. The table came from immunoSEQ multiplex PCR; TCRdb's copy has only in-frame clones and leaves some out. The table has approximately 60,000 clones, approximately 84% seen once. The chain employs TRBV7-2 and TRBJ2-5; 15 bases map to TRBD2. Sequenced here: peripheral blood, sampled on day 0 of AZD1222 vaccination. This TCR was recovered from an adult in good health. DNA of the CDR3: TGTGCCAGCAGCCCCGGACTAGCGGGAGGGGGAGAGACCCAGTACTTC. Its protein is CASSPGLAGGGETQYF.